The 20 T cell receptor beta chains reported below all come from one sample, sequenced in a study of OX40 agonist ivuxolimab in advanced cancers. TCRdb's table, derived via immunoSEQ multiplex PCR, lists solely in-frame clones and lacks some. Here the sample spans over 95,000 clones, about 96% being singletons. The material sequenced was CD4+ or CD8+ T cells sorted from blood, taken in a trial of the OX40 agonist ivuxolimab. All receptors derive from an adult with an advanced solid tumor such as melanoma, head and neck, liver or kidney cancer.

V and J are TRBV5-1 and TRBJ2-1; 7 bases line up with TRBD2. The CDR3 is 15 residues long. The trim removed 4 bases at V and 8 bases at J, leaving 12 bases unmatched. Germline assignment: CDR1 SGHRS and CDR2 YFSETQ. The DNA of the CDR3 is TGCGCCAGCAGCCAAGGGTGGGGAGGGACGGATGAGCAGTTCTTC. Translating gives CASSQGWGGTDEQFF.

The chain has TRBV27 and TRBJ2-3, with a weak D call TRBD2 (6 bases). Trimming took off 4 bases at V and 2 bases at J, with 13 bases between the two ends. CDR3 size: 15 residues. CDR1 is MNHEY and CDR2 is SMNVEV in the germline V gene (reference sequence). The CDR3 here is CASSWSRGSTDTQYF. The CDR3 DNA reads as TGTGCCAGCAGTTGGTCCCGGGGGTCCACAGATACGCAGTATTTT.

This chain joins TRBV7-2 and TRBJ2-1; the D gene is possibly TRBD2 (5 bases). The germline CDR1 and CDR2 sequences are SGHTA and FQGNSA. V was trimmed by 5 bases and J by 0 bases, leaving 14 bases between them. CDR3 size: 16 residues. The CDR3 sequence is CASSVKDFPSYNEQFF. CDR3 coding DNA: TGTGCCAGCAGCGTAAAGGACTTCCCCTCCTACAATGAGCAGTTCTTC.

As for this clone: Other nucleotide sequences in the sample specify the same CDR3. The V call is TRBV27, the J call TRBJ2-7; 7 bases fit TRBD1. Per germline, CDR1 MNHEY and CDR2 SMNVEV (reference sequence). The CDR3 extends over 13 amino acids. The V and J ends lost 6 bases and 4 bases, in that order; junction bases with no gene match: 6. CDR3 loop: CASSLGTAYEQYF. DNA of the CDR3: TGTGCCAGCAGCCTCGGGACAGCTTACGAGCAGTACTTC.

This clone has a handful of counts. The chain couples TRBV28 to TRBJ1-6; no clear D. Trimming pared 7 bases from V and 9 bases from J, leaving 13 bases between. CDR1 MDHEN and CDR2 SYDVKM come from the germline V gene. The length of the CDR3 is 13 residues. Here the CDR3 reads CASTAVESSPLHF. CDR3 sequence (DNA): TGTGCCAGCACCGCGGTCGAGAGTTCACCCCTCCACTTT.

V usage is TRBV5-1 and J usage is TRBJ1-1, with D unclear. Trimming took off 0 bases at V and 0 bases at J, with 6 bases between the two ends. This CDR3 spans 14 amino acids. The germline CDR1 and CDR2 sequences are SGHRS and YFSETQ. The CDR3 region is CASSLDPMNTEAFF. The CDR3 DNA follows: TGCGCCAGCAGCTTGGACCCGATGAACACTGAAGCTTTCTTT. Full variable domain (rest looked up from reference TRBV5-1 and TRBJ1-1): KAGVTQTPRYLIKTRGQQVTLSCSPISGHRSVSWYQQTPGQGLQFLFEYFSETQRNKGNFPGRFSGRQFSNSRSEMNVSTLELGDSALYLCASSLDPMNTEAFFGQGTRLTVV.

This rearrangement joins TRBV28 to TRBJ2-7; 12 positions match TRBD2. The CDR3 has 20 amino acids. CDR1 MDHEN and CDR2 SYDVKM come from the germline V gene. V shed 6 bases, J shed 4 bases, and the junction held 22 bases outside the gene matches. The DNA for the CDR3 is TGTGCCAGCAGCCCCCCACGACTAGCGGGAGTTTCTTCCCGAATTTACGAGCAGTACTTC. Translated: CASSPPRLAGVSSRIYEQYF.

The V call is TRBV28, the J call TRBJ2-7; 9 nucleotides match TRBD2. This CDR3 region has 17 residues. After removal of 3 bases from V and 0 bases from J, the junction contained 9 bases not matched to a gene. From germline, CDR1 is MDHEN and CDR2 SYDVKM. In DNA, the CDR3 is TGTGCCAGCAGTTTCCCCCTAGTAGCGGGGGACTCCTACGAGCAGTACTTC. Amino acids: CASSFPLVAGDSYEQYF.

A word on this clone: The germline gene is not matched at one end of the junction; a read error may be the cause. The rearrangement links TRBV2 to TRBJ2-1, with TRBD2 as a possible D gene (5 bases). The CDR3 runs to 12 residues. Germline V gene data show CDR1 as SNHLY and CDR2 as FYNNEI. The CDR3 loop is CASSQAVNEQFF. The CDR3 DNA follows: TGTGCCAGCAGTCAAGCGGTTAATGAGCAGTTCTTC.

The V and J genes are TRBV6-5 and TRBJ1-1; D perhaps matches TRBD1 (6 bases). CDR1 is MNHEY, CDR2 SVGAGI, per germline. The V and J ends lost 6 bases and 6 bases respectively, with 14 bases between them. CDR3 length: 13 amino acids. The CDR3 DNA reads as TGTGCCAGCAGCGACTTGGCAGGGGCTGAAGCTTTCTTT. As protein: CASSDLAGAEAFF.

V gene TRBV4-2 combines with J gene TRBJ2-2, with D uncertain. The CDR3 totals 12 residues. Germline V lookup: CDR1 LGHNA, CDR2 YNFKEQ. Trimming took 0 bases from V and 7 from J, leaving 3 bases between them. CDR3 bases: TGTGCCAGCAGCCAAGAAGGCGGGGAGCTGTTTTTT. Residues: CASSQEGGELFF.

This chain uses TRBV11-2 with TRBJ2-7; a weak D match, TRBD2 (6 bases). Germline V lookup: CDR1 SGHAT, CDR2 FQNNGV. The CDR3 is made up of 14 amino acids. Trimming removed 0 bases at V and 2 bases at J, with 8 bases between. The CDR3 protein is CASSLEGGTYEQYF. CDR3 in DNA: TGTGCCAGCAGCTTAGAAGGCGGGACCTACGAGCAGTACTTC.

The chain employs TRBV21-1 and TRBJ2-2; the table's TRBD1 call for D was not verified on the DNA. TRBV21-1 is listed as a pseudogene. This CDR3 spans 16 amino acids. CDR3 region: CASSNEYGQITGELFF. CDR3 bases: TGTGCCAGCAGCAATGAGTACGGACAGATCACCGGGGAGCTGTTTTTT.

V usage is TRBV4-1 and J usage is TRBJ2-1; TRBD1 agrees at 7 bases. V shed 0 bases, J shed 5 bases, and the junction held 7 bases outside the gene matches. Germline CDR1 and CDR2: MGHRA and YSYEKL. CDR3 size: 16 residues. CDR3 residues: CASSQDAGTANNEQFF. CDR3 bases: TGCGCCAGCAGCCAAGATGCTGGGACAGCTAACAATGAGCAGTTCTTC.

V is TRBV5-6 and J is TRBJ1-3; D is uncertain. Trimming cost V 0 bases and J 4 bases, with 14 bases left between them. Germline V CDR1 and CDR2: SGHDT, YYEEEE. The CDR3 runs 16 residues. The CDR3: CASSLVEVGGGNTIYF. The CDR3 nucleotides are TGTGCCAGCAGCTTGGTTGAGGTAGGCGGCGGAAACACCATATATTTT. Together with reference TRBV5-6 and TRBJ1-3, the CDR3 gives the full variable domain: DAGVTQSPTHLIKTRGQQVTLRCSPKSGHDTVSWYQQALGQGPQFIFQYYEEEERQRGNFPDRFSGHQFPNYSSELNVNALLLGDSALYLCASSLVEVGGGNTIYFGEGSWLTVV.

CDR3 coding DNA: TGTGCCAGTAGTATAGGGAACAGCCTCGAGTTTGGGCAGTACTTC. This encodes CASSIGNSLEFGQYF. The chain joins TRBV19 to TRBJ2-7; D is uncertain. The ends were cut back, 1 base at V and 9 bases at J, with 19 bases in the middle. There are 15 residues in the CDR3. CDR1 and CDR2 from the germline V gene are LNHDA and SQIVND (reference sequence).

The CDR3 is CASSSGISRADTQYF. The CDR3, as DNA: TGTGCCAGCAGCTCTGGCATCTCGCGAGCAGATACGCAGTATTTT. The chain is built from TRBV7-3 and TRBJ2-3; D remains ambiguous. V was shortened by 4 bases and J by 4 bases, with 15 bases between the two germline ends. Germline CDR1 reads SGHTA; CDR2 reads FQGTGA. The CDR3 is made up of 15 amino acids.

The rearrangement links TRBV4-1 to TRBJ1-3; D is uncertain. The length of the CDR3 is 14 residues. Germline-derived CDR1 and CDR2 are MGHRA and YSYEKL. Trimming removed 1 base at V and 0 bases at J, with 4 bases between. CDR3 sequence: CASSQVVSGNTIYF. CDR3 DNA sequence: TGCGCCAGCAGCCAAGTCGTCTCTGGAAACACCATATATTTT.

This chain links TRBV1 with TRBJ1-2. TRBV1 is noted as a pseudogene. The CDR3 runs 12 residues. CDR3: CTSSQGGYGYTF. DNA of the CDR3: TGCACCAGCAGCCAAGGGGGCTATGGCTACACCTTC.

The V and J genes are TRBV7-7 and TRBJ1-1; D gene uncertain. The length of the CDR3 is 13 residues. Trimming took 5 bases from V and 1 from J, leaving 8 bases between them. Germline V gene lookup returns CDR1 SSHAT and CDR2 FNYEAQ (reference sequence). CDR3 DNA sequence: TGTGCCAGCAGCCCCCCTGGGAACACTGAAGCTTTCTTT. It translates to CASSPPGNTEAFF.